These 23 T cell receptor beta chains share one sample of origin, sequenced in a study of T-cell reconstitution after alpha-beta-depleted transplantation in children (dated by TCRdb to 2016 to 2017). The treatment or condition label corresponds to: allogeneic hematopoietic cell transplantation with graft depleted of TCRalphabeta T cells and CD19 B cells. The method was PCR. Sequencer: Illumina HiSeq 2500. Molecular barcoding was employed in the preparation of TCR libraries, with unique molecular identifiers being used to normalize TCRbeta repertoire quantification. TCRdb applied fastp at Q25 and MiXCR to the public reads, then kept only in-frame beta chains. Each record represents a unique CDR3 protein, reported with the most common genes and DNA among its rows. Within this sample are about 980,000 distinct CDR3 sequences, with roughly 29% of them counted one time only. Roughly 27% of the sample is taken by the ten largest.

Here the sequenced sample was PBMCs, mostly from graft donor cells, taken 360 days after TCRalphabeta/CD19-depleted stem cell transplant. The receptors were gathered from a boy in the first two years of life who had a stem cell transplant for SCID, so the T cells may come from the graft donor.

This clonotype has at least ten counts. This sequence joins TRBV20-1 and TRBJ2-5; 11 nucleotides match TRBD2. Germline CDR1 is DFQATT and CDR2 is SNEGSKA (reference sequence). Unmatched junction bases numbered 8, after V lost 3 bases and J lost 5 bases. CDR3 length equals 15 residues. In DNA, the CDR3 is TGCAGTGCTAGCCTTAGCGGGGGGGCATGGGAGACCCAGTACTTC. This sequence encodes CSASLSGGAWETQYF.

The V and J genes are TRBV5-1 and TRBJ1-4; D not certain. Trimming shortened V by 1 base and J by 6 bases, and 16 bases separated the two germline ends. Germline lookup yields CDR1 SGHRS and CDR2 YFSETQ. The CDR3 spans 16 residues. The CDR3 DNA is TGCGCCAGCAGCTTGCGTCCCCGGATCGAGTATGAAAAACTGTTTTTT. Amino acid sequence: CASSLRPRIEYEKLFF.

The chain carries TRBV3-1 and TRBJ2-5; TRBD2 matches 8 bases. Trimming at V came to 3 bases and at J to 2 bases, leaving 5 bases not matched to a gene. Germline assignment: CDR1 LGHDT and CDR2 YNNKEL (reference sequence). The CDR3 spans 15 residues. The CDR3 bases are TGTGCCAGCAGCCACAAGCGGGGGAGTCAAGAGACCCAGTACTTC. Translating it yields CASSHKRGSQETQYF.

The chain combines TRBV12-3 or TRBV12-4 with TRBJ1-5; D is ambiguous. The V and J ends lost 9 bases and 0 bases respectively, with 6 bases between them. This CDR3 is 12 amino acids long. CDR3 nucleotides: TGTGCCAGTGCGTTTAGCAATCAGCCCCAGCATTTT. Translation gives CASAFSNQPQHF.

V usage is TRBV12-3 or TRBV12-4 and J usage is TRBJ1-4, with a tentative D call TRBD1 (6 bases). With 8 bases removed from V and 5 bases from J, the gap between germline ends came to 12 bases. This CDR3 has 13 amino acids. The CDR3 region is CASGGQRNEKLFF. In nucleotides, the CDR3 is TGTGCCAGCGGGGGACAACGAAATGAAAAACTGTTTTTT.

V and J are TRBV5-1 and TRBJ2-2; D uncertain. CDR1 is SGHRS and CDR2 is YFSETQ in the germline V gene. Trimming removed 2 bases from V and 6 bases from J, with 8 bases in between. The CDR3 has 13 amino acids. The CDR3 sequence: CASSFTASGELFF. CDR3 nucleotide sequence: TGCGCCAGCAGCTTCACAGCGTCCGGGGAGCTGTTTTTT.

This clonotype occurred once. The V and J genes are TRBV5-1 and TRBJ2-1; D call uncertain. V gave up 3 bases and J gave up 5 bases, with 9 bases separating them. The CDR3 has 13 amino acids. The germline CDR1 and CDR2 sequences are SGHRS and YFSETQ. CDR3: CASSYGKNNEQFF. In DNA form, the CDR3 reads TGCGCCAGCAGCTACGGAAAAAACAATGAGCAGTTCTTC.

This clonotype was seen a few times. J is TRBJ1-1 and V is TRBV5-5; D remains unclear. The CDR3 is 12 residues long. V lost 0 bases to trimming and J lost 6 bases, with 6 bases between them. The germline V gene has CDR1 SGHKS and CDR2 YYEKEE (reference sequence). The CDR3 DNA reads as TGTGCCAGCAGCTTGGCGGCCGCTGAAGCTTTCTTT. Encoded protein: CASSLAAAEAFF.

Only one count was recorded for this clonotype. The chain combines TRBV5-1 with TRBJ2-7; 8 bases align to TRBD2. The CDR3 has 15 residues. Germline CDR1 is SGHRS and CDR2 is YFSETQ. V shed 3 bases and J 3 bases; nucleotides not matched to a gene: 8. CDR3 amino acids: CASSSQSGGVYEQYF. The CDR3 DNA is TGCGCCAGCAGCTCTCAGAGCGGGGGTGTCTACGAGCAGTACTTC.

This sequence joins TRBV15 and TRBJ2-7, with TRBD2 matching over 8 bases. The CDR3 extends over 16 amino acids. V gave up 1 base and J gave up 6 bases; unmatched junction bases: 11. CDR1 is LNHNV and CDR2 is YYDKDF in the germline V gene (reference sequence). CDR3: CATSRARASGLLEQYF. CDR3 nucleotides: TGTGCCACCAGCAGAGCTAGGGCTAGCGGGTTGCTCGAGCAGTACTTC.

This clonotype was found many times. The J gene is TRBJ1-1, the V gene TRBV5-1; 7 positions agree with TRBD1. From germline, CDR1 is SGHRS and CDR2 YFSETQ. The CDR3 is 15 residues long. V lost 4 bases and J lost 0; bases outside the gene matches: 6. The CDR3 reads CASSGGTAVNTEAFF. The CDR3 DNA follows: TGCGCCAGCAGCGGGGGGACAGCTGTGAACACTGAAGCTTTCTTT.

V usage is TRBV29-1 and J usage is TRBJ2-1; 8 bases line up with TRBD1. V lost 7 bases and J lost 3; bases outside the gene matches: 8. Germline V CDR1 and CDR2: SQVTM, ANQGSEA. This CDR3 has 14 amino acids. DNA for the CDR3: TGCAGCGGTGAGGGACAGGAGTTCTACAATGAGCAGTTCTTC. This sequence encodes CSGEGQEFYNEQFF.

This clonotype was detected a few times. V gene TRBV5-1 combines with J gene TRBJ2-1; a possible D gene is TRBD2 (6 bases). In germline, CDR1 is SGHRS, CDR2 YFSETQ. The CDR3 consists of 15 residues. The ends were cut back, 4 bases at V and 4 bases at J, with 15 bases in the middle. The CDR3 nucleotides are TGCGCCAGCAGCAAGGGACTCCCGCGTTACAATGAGCAGTTCTTC. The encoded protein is CASSKGLPRYNEQFF.

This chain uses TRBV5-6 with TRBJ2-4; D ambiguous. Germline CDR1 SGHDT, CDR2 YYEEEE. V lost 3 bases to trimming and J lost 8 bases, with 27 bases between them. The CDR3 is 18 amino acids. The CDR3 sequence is CASSSLTQMTRPDHIQYF. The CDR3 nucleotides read TGTGCCAGCAGCTCCCTTACCCAAATGACCCGCCCGGATCACATTCAGTACTTC.

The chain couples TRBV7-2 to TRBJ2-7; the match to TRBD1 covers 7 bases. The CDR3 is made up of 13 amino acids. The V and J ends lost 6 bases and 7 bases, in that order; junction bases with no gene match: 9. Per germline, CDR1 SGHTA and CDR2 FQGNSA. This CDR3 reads CASSSDRDGEQYF. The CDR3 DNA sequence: TGTGCCAGCAGTTCTGACAGGGACGGAGAGCAGTACTTC.

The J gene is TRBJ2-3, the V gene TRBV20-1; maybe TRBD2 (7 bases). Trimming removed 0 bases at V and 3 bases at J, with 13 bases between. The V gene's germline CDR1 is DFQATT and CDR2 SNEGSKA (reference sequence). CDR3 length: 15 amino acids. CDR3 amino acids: CSARDLRGGTDTQYF. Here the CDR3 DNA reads TGCAGTGCTAGAGATCTGAGGGGGGGAACAGATACGCAGTATTTT.

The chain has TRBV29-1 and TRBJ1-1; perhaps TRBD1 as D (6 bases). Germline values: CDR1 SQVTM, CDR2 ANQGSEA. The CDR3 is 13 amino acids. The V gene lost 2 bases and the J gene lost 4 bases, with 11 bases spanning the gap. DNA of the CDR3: TGCAGCGTTGAACTGGGGGCAGGCACTGAAGCTTTCTTT. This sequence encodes CSVELGAGTEAFF. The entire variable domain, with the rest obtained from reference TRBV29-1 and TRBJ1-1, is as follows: SAVISQKPSRDICQRGTSLTIQCQVDSQVTMMFWYRQQPGQSLTLIATANQGSEATYESGFVIDKFPISRPNLTFSTLTVSNMSPEDSSIYLCSVELGAGTEAFFGQGTRLTVV.

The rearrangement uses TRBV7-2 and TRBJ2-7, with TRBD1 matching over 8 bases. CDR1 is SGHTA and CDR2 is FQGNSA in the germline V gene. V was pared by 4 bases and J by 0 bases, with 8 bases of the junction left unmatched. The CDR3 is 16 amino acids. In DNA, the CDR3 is TGTGCCAGCAGCTACAGAGCCGGACAGGGCTCCTACGAGCAGTACTTC. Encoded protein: CASSYRAGQGSYEQYF.

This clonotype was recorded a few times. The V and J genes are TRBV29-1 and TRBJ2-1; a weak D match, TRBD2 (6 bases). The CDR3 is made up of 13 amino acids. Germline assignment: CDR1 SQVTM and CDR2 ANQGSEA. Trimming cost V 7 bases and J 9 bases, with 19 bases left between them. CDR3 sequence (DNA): TGCAGCGCTAGCCGGGGAGGCTTGGGTGAGCAGTTCTTC. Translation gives CSASRGGLGEQFF.

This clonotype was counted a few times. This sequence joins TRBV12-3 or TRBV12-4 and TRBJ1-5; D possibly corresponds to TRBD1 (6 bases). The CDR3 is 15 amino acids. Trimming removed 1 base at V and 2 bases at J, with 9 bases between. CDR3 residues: CASSLVGGGNQPQHF. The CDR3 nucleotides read TGTGCCAGCAGTTTAGTAGGGGGAGGCAATCAGCCCCAGCATTTT.

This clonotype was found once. Written as DNA, the CDR3 is TGTGCCAGCAGTTCTCCAATACACGAGCAGTACTTC. This encodes CASSSPIHEQYF. This chain links TRBV12-3 or TRBV12-4 with TRBJ2-7; D remains unclear. The V end was cut by 4 bases, the J end by 5 bases, with 9 bases between. The length of the CDR3 is 12 residues.

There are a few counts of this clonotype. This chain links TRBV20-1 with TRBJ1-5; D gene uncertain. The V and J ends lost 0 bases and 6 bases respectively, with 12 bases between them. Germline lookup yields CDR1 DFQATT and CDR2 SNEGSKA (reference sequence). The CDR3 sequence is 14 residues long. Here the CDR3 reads CSARDLGWGQPQHF. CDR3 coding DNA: TGCAGTGCTAGAGATCTGGGTTGGGGTCAGCCCCAGCATTTT.

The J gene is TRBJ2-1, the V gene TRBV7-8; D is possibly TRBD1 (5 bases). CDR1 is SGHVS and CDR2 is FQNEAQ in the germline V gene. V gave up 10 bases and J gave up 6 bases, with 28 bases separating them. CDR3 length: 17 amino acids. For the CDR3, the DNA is TGTGCCACCCAGGGTGGGTTGTTGGATCTCCTGGGCAATGAGCAGTTCTTC. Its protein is CATQGGLLDLLGNEQFF.